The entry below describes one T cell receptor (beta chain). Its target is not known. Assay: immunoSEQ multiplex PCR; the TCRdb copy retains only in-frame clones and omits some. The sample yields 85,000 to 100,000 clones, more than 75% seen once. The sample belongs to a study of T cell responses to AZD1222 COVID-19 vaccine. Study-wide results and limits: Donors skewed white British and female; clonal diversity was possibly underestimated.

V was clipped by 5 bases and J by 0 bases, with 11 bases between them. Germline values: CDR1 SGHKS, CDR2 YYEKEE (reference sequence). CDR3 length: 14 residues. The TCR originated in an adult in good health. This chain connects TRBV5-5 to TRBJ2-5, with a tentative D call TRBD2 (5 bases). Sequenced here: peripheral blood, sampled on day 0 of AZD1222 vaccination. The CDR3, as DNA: TGTGCCAGCAGACCGCGGGTGTACCAAGAGACCCAGTACTTC. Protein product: CASRPRVYQETQYF.